A selection of T cell receptor beta chains follows, all from one sample in a study of T cell responses to AZD1222 COVID-19 vaccine. The method was immunoSEQ multiplex PCR; TCRdb's version includes in-frame clones alone and lacks a portion of them. The sample gives more than 85,000 clones, about 88% of which show up once; more than 4.5% is in the top ten. This sample comprised peripheral blood, obtained on day 0 of AZD1222 vaccination. Receptors originate from an adult in good health. Both conserved end residues are part of each CDR3. Each record gives: D gene, CDR3 length, V gene, J gene, clone size, CDR3 DNA, CDR3 protein. D genes are given only for firm matches. Rows give clone size only sometimes, using once, few, many, or a class for an expanded clone.

D gene: NA
CDR3 length: 15
V gene: TRBV5-1
J gene: TRBJ1-6
clone size: once
CDR3 DNA: TGCGCCAGCAGCTTGCGGCAGGGTGAGGATTCACCCCTCCACTTT
CDR3 protein: CASSLRQGEDSPLHF

D gene: TRBD2
CDR3 length: 15
V gene: TRBV5-5
J gene: TRBJ2-2
clone size: NA
CDR3 DNA: TGTGCCAGCAGCTTCATAGCGGGAGACACCGGGGAGCTGTTTTTT
CDR3 protein: CASSFIAGDTGELFF

D gene: NA
CDR3 length: 18
V gene: TRBV7-9
J gene: TRBJ2-1
clone size: NA
CDR3 DNA: TGTGCCAGCAGCTTAGCCCCAACGCGGGGAGATGCCTACAATGAGCAGTTCTTC
CDR3 protein: CASSLAPTRGDAYNEQFF

D gene: NA
CDR3 length: 15
V gene: TRBV19
J gene: TRBJ1-5
clone size: NA
CDR3 DNA: TGTGCCAGTAGTAGCCACTGGGCTGGGAATCAGCCCCAGCATTTT
CDR3 protein: CASSSHWAGNQPQHF

D gene: NA
CDR3 length: 15
V gene: TRBV7-3
J gene: TRBJ2-6
clone size: NA
CDR3 DNA: TGTGCCAGCAGCTTAAAGGGGGCTGGGGCCAACGTCCTGACTTTC
CDR3 protein: CASSLKGAGANVLTF

D gene: NA
CDR3 length: 12
V gene: TRBV7-9
J gene: TRBJ1-2
clone size: once
CDR3 DNA: TGTGCCAGCAGCTCCGGGAGCTATGGCTACACCTTC
CDR3 protein: CASSSGSYGYTF

D gene: NA
CDR3 length: 15
V gene: TRBV4-3
J gene: TRBJ1-1
clone size: few
CDR3 DNA: TGCGCCAGCAGCCAAGAGGGCGCACCGGGCACTGAAGCTTTCTTT
CDR3 protein: CASSQEGAPGTEAFF

D gene: NA
CDR3 length: 16
V gene: TRBV18
J gene: TRBJ2-3
clone size: NA
CDR3 DNA: TGTGCCAGCTCACCAAAGTTGCTAGATAGCACAGATACGCAGTATTTT
CDR3 protein: CASSPKLLDSTDTQYF

D gene: NA
CDR3 length: 15
V gene: TRBV5-1
J gene: TRBJ1-6
clone size: few
CDR3 DNA: TGCGCCAGCAGCCCGGGGAGTTTCTATAATTCACCCCTCCACTTT
CDR3 protein: CASSPGSFYNSPLHF

D gene: NA
CDR3 length: 14
V gene: TRBV7-9
J gene: TRBJ1-6
clone size: NA
CDR3 DNA: TGTGCCAGCAGGGGCCCGGGACACCACTCACCCCTCCACTTT
CDR3 protein: CASRGPGHHSPLHF

D gene: TRBD2
CDR3 length: 16
V gene: TRBV5-1
J gene: TRBJ2-7
clone size: NA
CDR3 DNA: TGCGCCAGCAGCTTGGCAGAGCGGGGGGACTCCTACGAGCAGTACTTC
CDR3 protein: CASSLAERGDSYEQYF

D gene: NA
CDR3 length: 15
V gene: TRBV5-8
J gene: TRBJ1-5
clone size: NA
CDR3 DNA: TGTGCCAGCAGCTTGGACAGTGAGCCGGAGCAGCCCCAGCATTTT
CDR3 protein: CASSLDSEPEQPQHF

D gene: NA
CDR3 length: 14
V gene: TRBV11-2
J gene: TRBJ1-2
clone size: NA
CDR3 DNA: TGTGCCAGCAGTCGACAAATCGCTAACTATGGCTACACCTTC
CDR3 protein: CASSRQIANYGYTF

D gene: NA
CDR3 length: 13
V gene: TRBV5-4
J gene: TRBJ1-2
clone size: NA
CDR3 DNA: TGTGCCAGCAGCTTGGGGACATCTTATGGCTACACCTTC
CDR3 protein: CASSLGTSYGYTF

D gene: NA
CDR3 length: 15
V gene: TRBV30
J gene: TRBJ2-7
clone size: NA
CDR3 DNA: TGTGCCTGGAGTGTAGCGGCAGGAGGGTCCTACGAGCAGTACTTC
CDR3 protein: CAWSVAAGGSYEQYF

D gene: TRBD2
CDR3 length: 16
V gene: TRBV4-2
J gene: TRBJ2-1
clone size: NA
CDR3 DNA: TGTGCCAGCAGCCCCAAATCGGCTAGCGGGGGCGATGAGCAGTTCTTC
CDR3 protein: CASSPKSASGGDEQFF

D gene: NA
CDR3 length: 13
V gene: TRBV29-1
J gene: TRBJ1-6
clone size: once
CDR3 DNA: TGCAGCGTTCGACCGGGACCTAATTCACCCCTCCACTTT
CDR3 protein: CSVRPGPNSPLHF

D gene: NA
CDR3 length: 14
V gene: TRBV2
J gene: TRBJ2-6
clone size: NA
CDR3 DNA: TGTGCCAGCAGTGAGTCCTCTGGGGCCAACGTCCTGACTTTC
CDR3 protein: CASSESSGANVLTF

D gene: NA
CDR3 length: 14
V gene: TRBV19
J gene: TRBJ1-1
clone size: NA
CDR3 DNA: TGTGCCAGTAGTCCGCCCAGAACTAACACTGAAGCTTTCTTT
CDR3 protein: CASSPPRTNTEAFF

D gene: NA
CDR3 length: 13
V gene: TRBV6-5
J gene: TRBJ1-1
clone size: few
CDR3 DNA: TGTGCCAGCAGACCGACAGGGAACACTGAAGCTTTCTTT
CDR3 protein: CASRPTGNTEAFF

D gene: NA
CDR3 length: 13
V gene: TRBV7-2
J gene: TRBJ2-2
clone size: once
CDR3 DNA: TGTGCCAGCAGCTTAGCACTAGCCGGGGAGCTGTTTTTT
CDR3 protein: CASSLALAGELFF

D gene: NA
CDR3 length: 15
V gene: TRBV5-1
J gene: TRBJ2-1
clone size: NA
CDR3 DNA: TGCGCCAGCAGCTGGACGGCGAGCTCCTACAATGAGCAGTTCTTC
CDR3 protein: CASSWTASSYNEQFF

D gene: NA
CDR3 length: 16
V gene: TRBV5-1
J gene: TRBJ2-3
clone size: NA
CDR3 DNA: TGCGCCAGCAGCTTGGAGGGGGTTCCCCGCACAGATACGCAGTATTTT
CDR3 protein: CASSLEGVPRTDTQYF

D gene: NA
CDR3 length: 14
V gene: TRBV7-2
J gene: TRBJ1-2
clone size: NA
CDR3 DNA: TGTGCCAGCAGCTTAGCTGCAGGACCTTATGGCTACACCTTC
CDR3 protein: CASSLAAGPYGYTF

D gene: NA
CDR3 length: 13
V gene: TRBV27
J gene: TRBJ1-4
clone size: NA
CDR3 DNA: TGTGCCAGCAGTTTAAAGGGTCCTGAAAAACTGTTTTTT
CDR3 protein: CASSLKGPEKLFF

D gene: NA
CDR3 length: 15
V gene: TRBV27
J gene: TRBJ1-4
clone size: NA
CDR3 DNA: TGTGCCAGCAGTTTATCGCCCGGGCCAAGTGAAAAACTGTTTTTT
CDR3 protein: CASSLSPGPSEKLFF

D gene: NA
CDR3 length: 12
V gene: TRBV30
J gene: TRBJ2-2
clone size: NA
CDR3 DNA: TGTGCCACATACAAGAACACCGGGGAGCTGTTTTTT
CDR3 protein: CATYKNTGELFF

D gene: NA
CDR3 length: 14
V gene: TRBV7-9
J gene: TRBJ1-1
clone size: NA
CDR3 DNA: TGTGCCAGCACCCCCGGACAGAAGAACACTGAAGCTTTCTTT
CDR3 protein: CASTPGQKNTEAFF

D gene: TRBD2
CDR3 length: 15
V gene: TRBV5-8
J gene: TRBJ2-5
clone size: NA
CDR3 DNA: TGTGCCAGCAGCTTGTCGGGACTAGCATACGAGACCCAGTACTTC
CDR3 protein: CASSLSGLAYETQYF

D gene: TRBD1
CDR3 length: 14
V gene: TRBV6-6
J gene: TRBJ1-3
clone size: NA
CDR3 DNA: TGTGCCAGCAGAAGGGACAGGGCTGGAAACACCATATATTTT
CDR3 protein: CASRRDRAGNTIYF

D gene: NA
CDR3 length: 13
V gene: TRBV20-1
J gene: TRBJ1-1
clone size: NA
CDR3 DNA: TGCAGTGCTAGTAGGGGCGGGTACACTGAAGCTTTCTTT
CDR3 protein: CSASRGGYTEAFF

D gene: TRBD1
CDR3 length: 14
V gene: TRBV2
J gene: TRBJ2-7
clone size: NA
CDR3 DNA: TGTGCCAGCGGTGGGACAGGCACATATTCGGAGCAGTACTTC
CDR3 protein: CASGGTGTYSEQYF

D gene: TRBD1
CDR3 length: 17
V gene: TRBV27
J gene: TRBJ1-5
clone size: NA
CDR3 DNA: TGTGCCAGCAGTTCCCGACAGGGCCCCGTGAGCAATCAGCCCCAGCATTTT
CDR3 protein: CASSSRQGPVSNQPQHF

D gene: NA
CDR3 length: 11
V gene: TRBV6-2/TRBV6-3
J gene: TRBJ2-7
clone size: few
CDR3 DNA: TGTGCCAGCAGTCGCAGCTACGAGCAGTACTTC
CDR3 protein: CASSRSYEQYF

D gene: NA
CDR3 length: 16
V gene: TRBV4-1
J gene: TRBJ1-4
clone size: NA
CDR3 DNA: TGCGCCAGCAGCCAAGATCGGGACTTAGGGGATAAAAAACTGTTTTTT
CDR3 protein: CASSQDRDLGDKKLFF

D gene: TRBD1
CDR3 length: 14
V gene: TRBV27
J gene: TRBJ2-7
clone size: once
CDR3 DNA: TGTGCCAGCAGTTTATGGGGACAGTCCTACGAGCAGTACTTC
CDR3 protein: CASSLWGQSYEQYF

D gene: NA
CDR3 length: 14
V gene: TRBV10-3
J gene: TRBJ1-4
clone size: NA
CDR3 DNA: TGTGCCATCAGTGAGGCCGACCCGTGGGAGAAACTGTTTTTT
CDR3 protein: CAISEADPWEKLFF

D gene: TRBD1
CDR3 length: 13
V gene: TRBV5-1
J gene: TRBJ2-7
clone size: NA
CDR3 DNA: TGCGCCAGCAGCGGACAGGGGAATTACGAGCAGTACTTC
CDR3 protein: CASSGQGNYEQYF

D gene: NA
CDR3 length: 13
V gene: TRBV5-1
J gene: TRBJ2-7
clone size: NA
CDR3 DNA: TGCGCCAGCAGCTTCGGCGGGTCCTACGAGCAGTACTTC
CDR3 protein: CASSFGGSYEQYF

D gene: NA
CDR3 length: 14
V gene: TRBV27
J gene: TRBJ1-2
clone size: NA
CDR3 DNA: TGTGCCAGCACCCCCAGTACCGGGAGCTATGGCTACACCTTC
CDR3 protein: CASTPSTGSYGYTF

D gene: NA
CDR3 length: 13
V gene: TRBV6-5
J gene: TRBJ1-2
clone size: once
CDR3 DNA: TGTGCCAGCAGGGGCTCAGCTAACTATGGCTACACCTTC
CDR3 protein: CASRGSANYGYTF

D gene: NA
CDR3 length: 14
V gene: TRBV3-1/TRBV3-2
J gene: TRBJ1-2
clone size: few
CDR3 DNA: TGTGCCAGCAGCCAAGATCTAGGGGAGAGAAGCTACACCTTC
CDR3 protein: CASSQDLGERSYTF

D gene: TRBD2
CDR3 length: 19
V gene: TRBV4-1
J gene: TRBJ2-2
clone size: NA
CDR3 DNA: TGCGCCAGCAGCCAAGATTTTTTCCGCGGGGGGAAGAACACCGGGGAGCTGTTTTTT
CDR3 protein: CASSQDFFRGGKNTGELFF